This entry lists 16 T cell receptor beta chains sequenced from one sample in a study of OX40 agonist ivuxolimab in advanced cancers. Here immunoSEQ multiplex PCR was the method, and the copy in TCRdb shows in-frame clones only, minus some. The sample shows tens of thousands of clones, around 90% of them seen only once. Specimen: CD4+ or CD8+ T cells sorted from blood, collected in a trial of the OX40 agonist ivuxolimab. Receptors were obtained from an adult with an advanced solid tumor such as melanoma, head and neck, liver or kidney cancer.

The chain is built from TRBV29-1 and TRBJ2-1; 7 nucleotides agree with TRBD1. Trimming at V came to 6 bases and at J to 2 bases, leaving 4 bases not matched to a gene. The germline V gene has CDR1 SQVTM and CDR2 ANQGSEA. There are 13 residues in the CDR3. In DNA form, the CDR3 reads TGCAGCGTCATGACAGGGCCCTACAATGAGCAGTTCTTC. Its translation: CSVMTGPYNEQFF.

As regards this clone: One end of the junction does not line up with germline, which may come from a read error. V and J are TRBV14 and TRBJ1-5; possibly TRBD1 for D (5 bases). The CDR3 runs to 17 residues. Germline CDR1 is SGHDN and CDR2 is FVKESK. CDR3 nucleotide sequence: TGTGCCAGCAGCAAAGATTTGGGGGGACTTAGCAATCAGCCCCAGCATTTT. Translation: CASSKDLGGLSNQPQHF.

J is TRBJ2-2 and V is TRBV19; weak D call: TRBD2 (6 bases). This CDR3 contains 17 residues. Trimming took off 1 base at V and 0 bases at J, with 12 bases between the two ends. In germline, CDR1 is LNHDA, CDR2 SQIVND (reference sequence). CDR3 protein: CASSIVSSGANTGELFF. CDR3 DNA: TGTGCCAGTAGTATAGTTAGTAGCGGCGCGAACACCGGGGAGCTGTTTTTT.

The chain recombines TRBV5-6 with TRBJ2-2; TRBD1 agrees at 8 bases. CDR1 SGHDT and CDR2 YYEEEE come from the germline V gene. The CDR3 contains 15 residues. The V and J ends lost 4 bases and 4 bases, in that order; junction bases with no gene match: 6. This CDR3 reads CASSLGQALTGELFF. The CDR3 DNA is TGTGCCAGCAGCCTGGGACAGGCACTCACCGGGGAGCTGTTTTTT.

The chain employs TRBV6-5 and TRBJ1-3; D gene uncertain. The V gene lost 7 bases and the J gene lost 1 base, with 14 bases spanning the gap. The CDR3 has 15 amino acids. The germline gives CDR1 MNHEY, CDR2 SVGAGI. As DNA, the CDR3 is TGTGCCAGCACCACAAGCCCGGGATCTGGAAACACCATATATTTT. Amino acid sequence: CASTTSPGSGNTIYF.

V and J are TRBV18 and TRBJ2-7, with D possibly TRBD1 on 7 matching bases. Germline CDR1 is KGHSH and CDR2 is LQKENI. V dropped 6 bases and J dropped 7 bases, with 13 bases sitting between them. The CDR3 runs 12 residues. CDR3 DNA: TGTGCCAGCTCCCGCTCAGGGGGGGAGCAGTACTTC. Translating gives CASSRSGGEQYF.

The chain employs TRBV7-2 and TRBJ2-2, with 10 bases matching TRBD2. V lost 2 bases to trimming and J lost 3 bases; unmatched junction nucleotides: 12. CDR3 size: 19 residues. Germline values: CDR1 SGHTA, CDR2 FQGNSA. CDR3 protein: CASSLSGRRLAGYTGELFF. The CDR3 DNA follows: TGTGCCAGCAGCTTATCGGGCCGCCGACTAGCGGGTTACACCGGGGAGCTGTTTTTT.

The gene calls are TRBV29-1 and TRBJ2-3, with 10 bases fitting TRBD1. The V gene's germline CDR1 is SQVTM and CDR2 ANQGSEA. CDR3 length: 13 residues. CDR3 amino acids: CSFRTGGADTQYF. The DNA of the CDR3 is TGCAGTTTTCGGACAGGGGGGGCAGATACGCAGTATTTT.

This clone appeared once. V is TRBV20-1 and J is TRBJ2-1; D is ambiguous. Germline V gene data show CDR1 as DFQATT and CDR2 as SNEGSKA (reference sequence). Trimming shortened V by 5 bases and J by 4 bases, and 3 bases separated the two germline ends. The CDR3 is 10 amino acids. Here the CDR3 reads CSAHYNEQFF. The CDR3 DNA sequence: TGCAGTGCTCATTACAATGAGCAGTTCTTC.

Turning to this clone: The same CDR3 can be traced to other DNA sequences in this sample. This chain connects TRBV11-2 to TRBJ2-3; D is undetermined. The CDR3 contains 12 residues. The germline CDR1 and CDR2 sequences are SGHAT and FQNNGV. V was trimmed by 4 bases and J by 6 bases, leaving 8 bases between them. CDR3 DNA sequence: TGTGCCAGCAGCTCCTATACCGATACGCAGTATTTT. Protein: CASSSYTDTQYF.

The chain has TRBV7-2 and TRBJ1-4; D remains ambiguous. CDR1 is SGHTA, CDR2 FQGNSA, per germline. Trimming took 4 bases from V and 8 from J, leaving 17 bases between them. The CDR3 consists of 15 residues. This chain's CDR3 is CASSYNDSPGEKLFF. CDR3 DNA: TGTGCCAGCAGCTACAACGATTCCCCCGGGGAAAAACTGTTTTTT.

This chain connects TRBV5-4 to TRBJ2-3, with TRBD1 matching over 9 bases. Germline-derived CDR1 and CDR2 are SGHNT and YYREEE (reference sequence). CDR3 length: 16 amino acids. The ends lost 3 bases at V and 4 bases at J; junction bases unmatched: 9. The CDR3 region has the DNA TGTGCCAGCAGCTCCCCGACAGGGGGTATCGCAGATACGCAGTATTTT. Translation gives CASSSPTGGIADTQYF. Based on the CDR3 plus reference TRBV5-4 and TRBJ2-3, the full variable domain is ETGVTQSPTHLIKTRGQQVTLRCSSQSGHNTVSWYQQALGQGPQFIFQYYREEENGRGNFPPRFSGLQFPNYSSELNVNALELDDSALYLCASSSPTGGIADTQYFGPGTRLTVL.

The V and J genes are TRBV4-1 and TRBJ1-5; no firm D call. V lost 1 base to trimming and J lost 9 bases, with 13 bases between them. Germline V gene sequence: CDR1 MGHRA, CDR2 YSYEKL. This CDR3 contains 14 residues. In nucleotides, the CDR3 is TGCGCCAGCAGCCAAGGGAGTAGTTTCAGGCCCCAGCATTTT. Encoded protein: CASSQGSSFRPQHF.

V is TRBV30 and J is TRBJ2-3; 12 bases match TRBD2. CDR3 length: 14 residues. From germline, CDR1 is GTSNPN and CDR2 SVGIG (reference sequence). V lost 0 bases and J lost 13; bases outside the gene matches: 8. As DNA, the CDR3 is TGTGCCTGGAGTGTACGGGGACTAGCGGGCGAAAAGTATTTT. It codes for CAWSVRGLAGEKYF.

The chain uses TRBV30 and TRBJ2-1, with 9 bases that match TRBD2. The germline gives CDR1 GTSNPN, CDR2 SVGIG (reference sequence). J gave up 6 bases and V 3 bases, and 9 bases lay outside the gene matches. The CDR3 has 15 amino acids. The CDR3 DNA sequence: TGTGCCTGGAGCCCTCCCGCTAGCGGGGTCAATGAGCAGTTCTTC. It specifies CAWSPPASGVNEQFF.

The rearrangement uses TRBV5-1 and TRBJ2-3, with TRBD2 identical over 16 bases. Losses at the gene ends were 3 bases for V and 1 base for J; bases not matched to a gene: 8. The V gene's germline CDR1 is SGHRS and CDR2 YFSETQ. The length of the CDR3 is 19 residues. This CDR3 is CASSSGLAGGPLGTDTQYF. The DNA of the CDR3 is TGCGCCAGCAGCTCGGGACTAGCGGGGGGGCCTTTGGGCACAGATACGCAGTATTTT.